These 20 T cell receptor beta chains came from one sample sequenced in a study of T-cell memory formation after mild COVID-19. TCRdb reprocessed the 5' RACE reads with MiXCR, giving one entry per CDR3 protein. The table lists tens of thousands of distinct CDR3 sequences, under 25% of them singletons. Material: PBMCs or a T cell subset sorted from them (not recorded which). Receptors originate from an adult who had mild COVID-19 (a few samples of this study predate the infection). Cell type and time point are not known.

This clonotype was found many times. The CDR3 region has the DNA TGCAGCGTTGTCTCGACTAGCGGGGGCAATGAGCAGTTCTTC. Its protein is CSVVSTSGGNEQFF. This chain joins TRBV29-1 and TRBJ2-1, with TRBD2 matching over 12 bases. CDR3 length: 14 amino acids. After removal of 4 bases from V and 6 bases from J, the junction contained 4 bases not matched to a gene. Germline V gene data show CDR1 as SQVTM and CDR2 as ANQGSEA.

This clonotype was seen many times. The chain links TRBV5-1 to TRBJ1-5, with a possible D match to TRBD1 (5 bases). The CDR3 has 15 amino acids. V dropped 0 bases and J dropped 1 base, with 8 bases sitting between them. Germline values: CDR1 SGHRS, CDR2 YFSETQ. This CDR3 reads CASSLAGISNQPQHF. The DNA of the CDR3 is TGCGCCAGCAGCTTGGCAGGGATCAGCAATCAGCCCCAGCATTTT.

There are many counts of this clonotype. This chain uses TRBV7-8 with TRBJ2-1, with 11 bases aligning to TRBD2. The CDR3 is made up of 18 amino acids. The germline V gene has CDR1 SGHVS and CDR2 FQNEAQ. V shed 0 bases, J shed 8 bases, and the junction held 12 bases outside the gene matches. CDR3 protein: CASSLAHSGLAASDEQFF. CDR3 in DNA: TGTGCCAGCAGCTTAGCCCACTCGGGACTAGCGGCGTCTGATGAGCAGTTCTTC.

The CDR3, as DNA: TGTGCCAGCAGTGAAGCAGCCAGGCTAGCGGGGGCCTACAATGAGCAGTTCTTC. Its translation: CASSEAARLAGAYNEQFF. The chain couples TRBV2 to TRBJ2-1, with 10 bases aligning to TRBD2. CDR1 and CDR2 (germline): SNHLY, FYNNEI. This CDR3 has 18 residues. Trimming at V came to 0 bases and at J to 2 bases, leaving 7 bases not matched to a gene.

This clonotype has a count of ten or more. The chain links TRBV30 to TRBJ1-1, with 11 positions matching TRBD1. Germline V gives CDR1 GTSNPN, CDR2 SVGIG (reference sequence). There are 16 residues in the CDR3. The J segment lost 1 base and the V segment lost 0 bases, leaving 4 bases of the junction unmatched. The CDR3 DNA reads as TGTGCCTGGAGTGTGGGGGACAGGGGGAGGAACACTGAAGCTTTCTTT. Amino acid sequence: CAWSVGDRGRNTEAFF.

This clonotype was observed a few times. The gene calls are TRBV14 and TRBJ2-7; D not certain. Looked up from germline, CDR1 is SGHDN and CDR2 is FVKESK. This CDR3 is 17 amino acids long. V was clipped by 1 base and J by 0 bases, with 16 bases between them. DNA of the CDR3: TGTGCCAGCAGCCAAGGTAGTCAATTGATATCCTCCTACGAGCAGTACTTC. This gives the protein CASSQGSQLISSYEQYF.

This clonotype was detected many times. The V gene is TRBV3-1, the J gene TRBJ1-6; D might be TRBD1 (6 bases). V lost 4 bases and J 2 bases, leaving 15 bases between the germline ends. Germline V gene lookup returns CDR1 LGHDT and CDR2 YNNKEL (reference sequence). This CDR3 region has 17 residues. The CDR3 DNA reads TGTGCCAGCAGCCCCTTCCAAGGACAGACCTATAATTCACCCCTCCACTTT. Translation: CASSPFQGQTYNSPLHF.

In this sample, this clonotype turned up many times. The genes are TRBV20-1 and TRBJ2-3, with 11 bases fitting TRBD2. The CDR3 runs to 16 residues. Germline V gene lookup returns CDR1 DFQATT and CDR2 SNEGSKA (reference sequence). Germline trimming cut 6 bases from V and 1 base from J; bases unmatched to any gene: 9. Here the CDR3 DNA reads TGCAGTGCACCCGGCCCACTAGCGGGAGGCACAGATACGCAGTATTTT. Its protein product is CSAPGPLAGGTDTQYF.

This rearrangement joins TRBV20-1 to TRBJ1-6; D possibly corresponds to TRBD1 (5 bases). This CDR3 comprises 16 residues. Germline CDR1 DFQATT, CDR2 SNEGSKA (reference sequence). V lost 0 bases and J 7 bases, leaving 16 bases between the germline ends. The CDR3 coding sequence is TGCAGTGCTAGAGAGATTGGAGGGGCAGCCAATTCACCCCTCCACTTT. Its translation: CSAREIGGAANSPLHF.

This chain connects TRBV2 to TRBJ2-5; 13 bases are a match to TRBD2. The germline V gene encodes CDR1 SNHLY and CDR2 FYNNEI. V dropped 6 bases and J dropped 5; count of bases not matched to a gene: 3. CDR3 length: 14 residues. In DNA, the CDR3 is TGTGCCAGCAGACCGGGACTAGCGGGGGAGACCCAGTACTTC. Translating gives CASRPGLAGETQYF.

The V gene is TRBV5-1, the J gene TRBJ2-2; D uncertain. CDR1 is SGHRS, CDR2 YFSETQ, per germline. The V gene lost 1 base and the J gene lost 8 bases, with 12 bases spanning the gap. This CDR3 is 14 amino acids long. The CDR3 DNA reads TGCGCCAGCAGCTTGCTTCGAGAGGCGGGGGAGCTGTTTTTT. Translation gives CASSLLREAGELFF.

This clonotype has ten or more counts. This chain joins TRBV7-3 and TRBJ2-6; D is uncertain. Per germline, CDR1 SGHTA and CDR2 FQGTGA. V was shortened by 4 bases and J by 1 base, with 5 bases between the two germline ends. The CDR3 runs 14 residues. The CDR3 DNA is TGTGCCAGCAGCTCCGGGTCTGGGGCCAACGTCCTGACTTTC. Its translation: CASSSGSGANVLTF.

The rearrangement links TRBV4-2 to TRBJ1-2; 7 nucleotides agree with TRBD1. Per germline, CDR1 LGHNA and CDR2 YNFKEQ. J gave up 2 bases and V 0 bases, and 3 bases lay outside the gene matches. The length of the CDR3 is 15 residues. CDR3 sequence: CASSQEGTANYGYTF. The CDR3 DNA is TGTGCCAGCAGCCAAGAGGGGACAGCCAACTATGGCTACACCTTC.

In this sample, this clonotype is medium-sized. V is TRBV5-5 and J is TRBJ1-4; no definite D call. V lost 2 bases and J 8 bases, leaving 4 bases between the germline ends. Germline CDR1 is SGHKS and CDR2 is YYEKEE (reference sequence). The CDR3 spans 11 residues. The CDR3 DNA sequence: TGTGCCAGCAGCTTTGGGGAAAAACTGTTTTTT. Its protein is CASSFGEKLFF.

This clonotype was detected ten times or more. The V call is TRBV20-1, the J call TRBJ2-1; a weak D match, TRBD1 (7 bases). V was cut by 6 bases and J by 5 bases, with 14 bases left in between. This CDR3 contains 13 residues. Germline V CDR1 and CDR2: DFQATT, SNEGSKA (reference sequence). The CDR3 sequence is CSAARGDHNEQFF. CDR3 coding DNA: TGCAGTGCCGCCAGGGGGGATCACAATGAGCAGTTCTTC.

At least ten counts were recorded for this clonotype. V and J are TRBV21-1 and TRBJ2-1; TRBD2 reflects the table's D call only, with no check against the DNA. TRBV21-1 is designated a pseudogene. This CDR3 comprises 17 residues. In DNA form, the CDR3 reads TGTGCCAGCAGCGTCGTTGGTAGCGGGAAACACTACAATGAGCAGTTCTTC. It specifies CASSVVGSGKHYNEQFF.

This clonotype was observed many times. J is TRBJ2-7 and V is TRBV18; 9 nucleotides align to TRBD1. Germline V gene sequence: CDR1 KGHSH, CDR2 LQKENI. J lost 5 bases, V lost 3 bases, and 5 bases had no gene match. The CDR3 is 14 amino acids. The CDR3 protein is CASSPGTGRDEQYF. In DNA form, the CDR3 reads TGTGCCAGCTCACCCGGGACAGGGCGAGACGAGCAGTACTTC.

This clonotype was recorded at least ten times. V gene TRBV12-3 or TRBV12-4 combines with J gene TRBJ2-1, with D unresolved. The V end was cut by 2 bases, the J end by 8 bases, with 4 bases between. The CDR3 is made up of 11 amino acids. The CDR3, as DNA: TGTGCCAGCAGTTTAATGGATGAGCAGTTCTTC. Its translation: CASSLMDEQFF.

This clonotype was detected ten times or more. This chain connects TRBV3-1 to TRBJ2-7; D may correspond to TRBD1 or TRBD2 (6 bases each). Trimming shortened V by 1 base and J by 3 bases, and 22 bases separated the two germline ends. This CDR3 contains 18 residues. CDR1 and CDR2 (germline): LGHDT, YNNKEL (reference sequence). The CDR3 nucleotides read TGTGCCAGCAGCCAAGGGCGGGAAGGGACAACAAGTTTCTACGAGCAGTACTTC. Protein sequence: CASSQGREGTTSFYEQYF.

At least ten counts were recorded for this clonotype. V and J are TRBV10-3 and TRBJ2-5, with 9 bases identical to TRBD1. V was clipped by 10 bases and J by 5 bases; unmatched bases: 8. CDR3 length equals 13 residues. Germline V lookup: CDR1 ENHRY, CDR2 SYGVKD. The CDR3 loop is CATGQGSRETQYF. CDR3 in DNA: TGTGCCACAGGACAGGGGTCGAGGGAGACCCAGTACTTC.